What follows are 13 T cell receptor beta chains derived from one specimen sequenced in a study of T-cell memory formation after mild COVID-19. TCRdb ran MiXCR on the 5' RACE reads and lists one entry per CDR3 protein. This repertoire shows around 65,000 distinct CDR3 sequences, 9% to 9.5% found once; its top ten account for 1% to 1.4%. The sequencing input was PBMCs or a T cell subset sorted from them (not recorded which). The receptors were sampled from a man between 18 and 29 years old who had mild COVID-19 (a few samples of this study predate the infection). Cell type and time point are not known.

This clonotype was observed at least ten times. The J gene is TRBJ2-3, the V gene TRBV29-1, with TRBD1 identical over 7 bases. The CDR3 is 14 residues long. Germline lookup yields CDR1 SQVTM and CDR2 ANQGSEA. The ends lost 4 bases at V and 3 bases at J; junction bases unmatched: 7. The CDR3 DNA is TGCAGCGTTGCCCTTGGGACAGCGACAGATACGCAGTATTTT. This codes for CSVALGTATDTQYF.

This chain joins TRBV5-4 and TRBJ2-3; 12 bases fit TRBD2. Germline CDR1 SGHNT, CDR2 YYREEE (reference sequence). V lost 4 bases, J lost 4 bases, and 13 bases stayed unmatched. This CDR3 region has 18 residues. CDR3 bases: TGTGCCAGCAGCCTAGCTAGCGGGGGGGCGTTCGGGGCAGATACGCAGTATTTT. Its translation: CASSLASGGAFGADTQYF.

This clonotype turned up a few times. The CDR3 nucleotides are TGCAGTGCTACCTCGGGGGGGAGCAATCAGCCCCAGCATTTT. Translating it yields CSATSGGSNQPQHF. The rearrangement joins TRBV20-1 to TRBJ1-5, with a weak D call TRBD1 (5 bases). V was pared by 4 bases and J by 1 base, with 11 bases between. This CDR3 region has 14 residues. The germline CDR1 and CDR2 sequences are DFQATT and SNEGSKA (reference sequence).

The table lists this clonotype with a few counts. The rearrangement uses TRBV5-1 and TRBJ1-4; no clear D gene. The CDR3 consists of 13 residues. CDR1 and CDR2 from the germline V gene are SGHRS and YFSETQ. V shed 0 bases and J shed 8 bases, with 8 bases lying between them. CDR3 nucleotides: TGCGCCAGCAGCTTGGGTCCTGGGGAAAAACTGTTTTTT. Protein product: CASSLGPGEKLFF.

This clonotype was found many times. This chain links TRBV5-1 with TRBJ2-3; 8 bases map to TRBD1. The germline gives CDR1 SGHRS, CDR2 YFSETQ. This CDR3 contains 15 residues. V shed 4 bases and J 3 bases; nucleotides not matched to a gene: 7. DNA of the CDR3: TGCGCCAGCAGCCAGGGACAGGCGGCTACAGATACGCAGTATTTT. Its protein product is CASSQGQAATDTQYF.

The sample holds a few counts of this clonotype. V usage is TRBV21-1 and J usage is TRBJ2-1. TRBV21-1 is reported as a pseudogene. CDR3 length: 14 residues. CDR3 protein: CASSKRVPRDEQFF. The DNA for the CDR3 is TGTGCCAGCAGCAAGCGGGTGCCTAGGGATGAGCAGTTCTTC.

This clonotype was picked up a small number of times. The CDR3 DNA follows: TGCAGTGCTAGGCCGGAAACGTCTGAAGCTTTCTTT. Amino acids: CSARPETSEAFF. The chain employs TRBV20-1 and TRBJ1-1; D not certain. The V gene lost 3 bases and the J gene lost 6 bases, with 11 bases spanning the gap. The CDR3 is 12 amino acids. Germline-derived CDR1 and CDR2 are DFQATT and SNEGSKA (reference sequence).

This clonotype was recorded a few times. The chain recombines TRBV7-2 with TRBJ2-3; 11 positions agree with TRBD2. The V gene end was trimmed by 0 bases and the J gene end by 9 bases; junction bases not matched to a gene: 8. Germline V gene data show CDR1 as SGHTA and CDR2 as FQGNSA. The CDR3 consists of 16 residues. The CDR3 region is CASSLATTSGAKTQYF. Here the CDR3 DNA reads TGTGCCAGCAGCTTAGCGACGACTAGCGGGGCTAAGACGCAGTATTTT.

This chain uses TRBV12-5 with TRBJ2-3; a possible D gene is TRBD2 (5 bases). V gave up 1 base and J gave up 2 bases, with 10 bases separating them. The CDR3 consists of 15 residues. Germline loops: CDR1 LGHNT, CDR2 FRNRAP. The CDR3 here is CASGLGSGSTDTQYF. The CDR3 nucleotides are TGTGCTAGTGGTTTGGGCAGCGGATCCACAGATACGCAGTATTTT.

There are a few counts of this clonotype. V usage is TRBV29-1 and J usage is TRBJ2-3, with TRBD2 matching 10 bases. The CDR3 runs to 14 residues. Looked up from germline, CDR1 is SQVTM and CDR2 is ANQGSEA. V dropped 6 bases and J dropped 1; count of bases not matched to a gene: 4. The DNA of the CDR3 is TGCAGCGTCGATCTAGCGGGGGGCACAGATACGCAGTATTTT. Amino acids: CSVDLAGGTDTQYF.

This clonotype was seen at least ten times. V gene TRBV4-1 combines with J gene TRBJ1-5; TRBD1 aligns across 7 bases. The CDR3 is made up of 17 amino acids. The germline V gene has CDR1 MGHRA and CDR2 YSYEKL. The V segment lost 1 base and the J segment 5 bases; nucleotides outside the gene matches: 11. CDR3 nucleotide sequence: TGCGCCAGCAGCCAAGGGGAACAGGGGAGGATAGATCAGCCCCAGCATTTT. This encodes CASSQGEQGRIDQPQHF.

This clonotype appeared a few times. The V call is TRBV18, the J call TRBJ2-7; no definite D call. Trimming took off 3 bases at V and 0 bases at J, with 12 bases between the two ends. This CDR3 has 15 amino acids. Germline V gene data show CDR1 as KGHSH and CDR2 as LQKENI. DNA for the CDR3: TGTGCCAGCTCACCTGGAACCTCAAACTCCTACGAGCAGTACTTC. This sequence encodes CASSPGTSNSYEQYF.

The gene calls are TRBV20-1 and TRBJ2-1; TRBD2 matches 12 bases. Germline lookup yields CDR1 DFQATT and CDR2 SNEGSKA (reference sequence). V shed 4 bases, J shed 7 bases, and the junction held 8 bases outside the gene matches. The CDR3 runs 15 residues. The CDR3 loop is CSANTASGGDNEQFF. The CDR3 coding sequence is TGCAGTGCTAACACGGCTAGCGGGGGGGATAATGAGCAGTTCTTC.